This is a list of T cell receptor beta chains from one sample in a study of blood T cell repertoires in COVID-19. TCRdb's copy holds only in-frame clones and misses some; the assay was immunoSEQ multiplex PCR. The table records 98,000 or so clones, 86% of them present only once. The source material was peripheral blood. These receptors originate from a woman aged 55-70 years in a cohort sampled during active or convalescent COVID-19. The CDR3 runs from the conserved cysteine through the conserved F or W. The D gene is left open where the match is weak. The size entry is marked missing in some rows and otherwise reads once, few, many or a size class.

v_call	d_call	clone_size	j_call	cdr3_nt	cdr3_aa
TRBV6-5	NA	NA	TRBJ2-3	TGTGCCAGCGGCGGGACCAGGCACACAGATACGCAGTATTTT	CASGGTRHTDTQYF
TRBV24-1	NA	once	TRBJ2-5	TGTGCCACCAGTGAGTCCAGGGCAGAGACCCAGTACTTC	CATSESRAETQYF
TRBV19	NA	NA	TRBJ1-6	TGTGCCAGTAGTGCCGCAGGGAATTCACCCCTCCACTTT	CASSAAGNSPLHF
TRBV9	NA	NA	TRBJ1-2	TGTGCCAGCAGCACAAACAGGGACTATGGCTACACCTTC	CASSTNRDYGYTF
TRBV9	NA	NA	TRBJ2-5	TGTGCCAGCAGCCCCCTCCAAATACGGGTCCAAGAGACCCAGTACTTC	CASSPLQIRVQETQYF
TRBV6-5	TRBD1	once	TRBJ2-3	TGTGCCAGCAGTCCCCTGGACAGGGCGGCAGATACGCAGTATTTT	CASSPLDRAADTQYF
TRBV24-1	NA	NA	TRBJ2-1	TGTGCCACCAGTGACGCTAGCAAGGCCTCCAATGAGCAGTTCTTC	CATSDASKASNEQFF
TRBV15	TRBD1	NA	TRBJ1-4	TGTGCCACCAGCAGAGGGGACAGTGAAAAACTGTTTTTT	CATSRGDSEKLFF
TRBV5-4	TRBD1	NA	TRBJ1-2	TGTGCCAGCAGCTTGGGGGGACAGGGAGGGAACTATGGCTACACCTTC	CASSLGGQGGNYGYTF
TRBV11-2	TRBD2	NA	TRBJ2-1	TGTGCCAGCAGCTTAGCGGCGGCTAGCGGGGGCTTCTCTGAGCAGTTCTTC	CASSLAAASGGFSEQFF
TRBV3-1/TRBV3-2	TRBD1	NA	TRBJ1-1	TGTGCCAGCAGCCTTTTGGACAGGGGAGAAACTGAAGCTTTCTTT	CASSLLDRGETEAFF
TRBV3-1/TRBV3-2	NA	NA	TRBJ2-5	TGTGCCAGCAACCCCAAGGGGAGGGGGGGTCTCCAAGAGACCCAGTACTTC	CASNPKGRGGLQETQYF
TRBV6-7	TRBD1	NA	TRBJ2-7	TGTGCCAGCGTGGGAAGGGGACAGGTATCCCCCCGGGAAAACGAGCAGTACTTC	CASVGRGQVSPRENEQYF
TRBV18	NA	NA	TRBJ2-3	TGTGCCAGCTCACCACCGGAGCGGAGGTTCACAGATACGCAGTATTTT	CASSPPERRFTDTQYF
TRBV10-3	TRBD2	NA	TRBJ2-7	TGTGCCATCAGTGGAGCGAGCGGGAGGGTCTACGAGCAGTACTTC	CAISGASGRVYEQYF
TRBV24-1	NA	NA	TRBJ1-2	TGTGCCACCAGTGAAAACGACAGGACCTATGGCTACACCTTC	CATSENDRTYGYTF
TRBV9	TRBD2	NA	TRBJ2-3	TGTGCCAGCAGCCCTAGGACTAGCGGGGGGGGATTGTCTAGCACAGATACGCAGTATTTT	CASSPRTSGGGLSSTDTQYF
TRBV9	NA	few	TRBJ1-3	TGTGCCAGCAGCGACGTGGGGGGATTCGGAAACACCATATATTTT	CASSDVGGFGNTIYF
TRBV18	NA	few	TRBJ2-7	TGTGCCAGCTCACCACCGGGGGGAAACTACGAGCAGTACTTC	CASSPPGGNYEQYF
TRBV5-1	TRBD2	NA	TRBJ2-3	TGCGTCACTTCGGCTAGCGGAGGTACAGATACGCAGTATTTT	CVTSASGGTDTQYF
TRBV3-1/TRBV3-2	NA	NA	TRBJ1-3	TGTGCCAGCAGCCAGCTTCAGGGCCGAGGAAACACCATATATTTT	CASSQLQGRGNTIYF
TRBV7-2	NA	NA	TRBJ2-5	TGTGCCAGCAGCTTAACTAGCTTCCAAGAGACCCAGTACTTC	CASSLTSFQETQYF
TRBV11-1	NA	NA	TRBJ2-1	TGTGCCAGCAAAAACAGGGACAATTACAATGAGCAGTTCTTC	CASKNRDNYNEQFF
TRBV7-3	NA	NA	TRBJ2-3	TGTGCCAGCAGCCGACGCACGGGAGAGAGCACAGATACGCAGTATTTT	CASSRRTGESTDTQYF
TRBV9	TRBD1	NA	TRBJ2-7	TGTGCCAGCAGCGTAACAGGGGGGACCTACGAGCAGTACTTC	CASSVTGGTYEQYF
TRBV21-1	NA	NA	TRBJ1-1	TGTGCCAGCAGCAAAGGGAGACAGCGGAACACTGAAGCTTTCTTT	CASSKGRQRNTEAFF
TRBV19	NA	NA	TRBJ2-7	TGTGCCAGTAGTATCACAGGGAAAACGGGGTACGAGCAGTACTTC	CASSITGKTGYEQYF
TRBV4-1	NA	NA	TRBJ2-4	TGCGCCAGCAGCCCGGGGGGCCCACGATACATTCAGTACTTC	CASSPGGPRYIQYF
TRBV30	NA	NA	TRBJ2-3	TGTGCCTGGAGTGTGGGGGGGGCGAACCCAGATACGCAGTATTTT	CAWSVGGANPDTQYF
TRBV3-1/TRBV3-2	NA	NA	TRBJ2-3	TGTGCCAGCAGCCCTCTCAGGGTGAGGTTAAGTTCGGAGACAGATACGCAGTATTTT	CASSPLRVRLSSETDTQYF
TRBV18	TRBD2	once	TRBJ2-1	TGTGCCAGCTCACGCCAGCGGGAGGCCTACAATGAGCAGTTCTTC	CASSRQREAYNEQFF
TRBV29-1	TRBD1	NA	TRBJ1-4	TGCAGCGTATCCCGGGACAGTCATGAAAAACTGTTTTTT	CSVSRDSHEKLFF
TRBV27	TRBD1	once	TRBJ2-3	TGTGCCAGCAGTTTTCCGGGACAGCGCACAGATACGCAGTATTTT	CASSFPGQRTDTQYF
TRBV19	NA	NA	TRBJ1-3	TGTGCCAGTAGTCCCGGGGAGGCAGGACCCTTCTCTGGAAACACCATATATTTT	CASSPGEAGPFSGNTIYF
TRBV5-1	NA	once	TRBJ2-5	TGCGCCAGCAGCTTGACAGGAGTCCCCCAAGAGACCCAGTACTTC	CASSLTGVPQETQYF
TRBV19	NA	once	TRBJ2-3	TGTGCCAGTAGTATCGGCGGACACACAGATACGCAGTATTTT	CASSIGGHTDTQYF
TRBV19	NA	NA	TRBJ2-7	TGTGCCAGTAGTATTGGGGGGAGACCCTACGAGCAGTACTTC	CASSIGGRPYEQYF
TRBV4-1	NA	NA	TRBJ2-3	TGCGCCAGCAGCCAAGTCCGGGGGGCGGGTAGCACAGATACGCAGTATTTT	CASSQVRGAGSTDTQYF
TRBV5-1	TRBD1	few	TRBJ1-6	TGCGCCAGCAGCATCTCAGACAGGGGTTATTCACCCCTCCACTTT	CASSISDRGYSPLHF
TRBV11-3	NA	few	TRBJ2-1	TGTGCCAGCAGCCCACTAGTAGGCCACGATGAGCAGTTCTTC	CASSPLVGHDEQFF
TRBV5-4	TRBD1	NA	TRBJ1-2	TGTGCCAGCAGCTTGGCACAGGGGGTAGACTATGGCTACACCTTC	CASSLAQGVDYGYTF
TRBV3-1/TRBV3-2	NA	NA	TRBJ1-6	TGTGCCAGCAGCCAAATCCCTAGCTCCTATAATTCACCCCTCCACTTT	CASSQIPSSYNSPLHF
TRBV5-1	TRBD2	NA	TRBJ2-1	TGCGCCAGCAGCTTGGCGGGGACTAGCGGGGGGGCACGAAGTGAGCAGTTCTTC	CASSLAGTSGGARSEQFF